This T cell receptor beta chain was captured in a study of resident and recirculating memory T cells in vitiligo. This CDR3 region has 15 residues. The germline CDR1 and CDR2 sequences are SGHRS and YFSETQ. Measured with immunoSEQ multiplex PCR; TCRdb has only the in-frame clones, and not every one. This table has about 76,000 clones, about 91% appearing once. This clonotype originated in a male donor with vitiligo. Sequenced sample: blood. The J gene is TRBJ2-5, the V gene TRBV5-1, with 13 bases identical to TRBD2. Matching the DNA end better, TRBJ2-7 makes the J call doubtful. Written as DNA, the CDR3 is TGCGCCAGCAGCATGGGACTAGCGGGATCGCTCGAGCAGTACTTC. This translates into CASSMGLAGSLEQYF.